The rows below give T cell receptor beta chains drawn from one sample of a study of cytomegalovirus exposure and HLA in healthy donors. This table comes from immunoSEQ multiplex PCR, and its TCRdb copy is limited to in-frame clones, with some not included. The sample holds around 190,000 clones; 70% to 80% are singletons and the top ten take 1.5% to 2%. Sequencing was done on a sample of PBMCs. The receptors stem from a man aged 25-45 years in good health and CMV-seronegative. CDR3s include the opening cysteine and the closing phenylalanine or tryptophan. The D gene is left open where the match is weak. A clone size is listed for some rows: how often the clone was seen (once, few, many), or a class if it is expanded.

d_call cdr3_length clone_size j_call v_call cdr3_nt cdr3_aa
TRBD1 15 . TRBJ2-1 TRBV5-4 TGTGCCAGCAGCTTGTCTACAGGGGCCTACAATGAGCAGTTCTTC CASSLSTGAYNEQFF
. 15 . TRBJ1-5 TRBV9 TGTGCCAGCAGCGTCGGTTACAGGGATAATCAGCCCCAGCATTTT CASSVGYRDNQPQHF
. 14 . TRBJ2-7 TRBV28 TGTGCCAGCAGTGGGGGTCCGGAGGGCTACGAGCAGTACTTC CASSGGPEGYEQYF
. 16 . TRBJ2-5 TRBV7-7 TGTGCTAGCAGCTTAAATATTAAGGGGCGAAAAGAGACCCAGTACTTC CASSLNIKGRKETQYF
. 14 . TRBJ1-4 TRBV5-1 TGCGCCAGCAGCCGCGGGGAATGGGAAGGAAAACTGTTTTTT CASSRGEWEGKLFF
. 13 . TRBJ1-2 TRBV5-4 TGTGCCAGCAGGGAAGGGGCGCAGTATGGCTACACCTTC CASREGAQYGYTF
. 17 . TRBJ2-3 TRBV27 TGTGCCAGCAGTTTGCCGCTAGCAGGATATCCCGACACTCCGCAGTATTTT CASSLPLAGYPDTPQYF
. 15 . TRBJ2-5 TRBV6-1 TGTGCCAGCAGCGCCGGGGAGGGGGGGGTAGAGACCCAGTACTTC CASSAGEGGVETQYF
TRBD2 14 once TRBJ2-1 TRBV10-3 TGTGCCATCAGTACTAGCGGGAGGGCCCATGAGCAGTTCTTC CAISTSGRAHEQFF
TRBD1 15 once TRBJ1-5 TRBV6-1 TGTGCCAGCAGTGTCTCGGGACAGGGTAGGGAGCCCCAGCATTTT CASSVSGQGREPQHF
TRBD2 15 . TRBJ2-3 TRBV7-6 TGTGCCAGCAGCTTAGCTTCTAGCGGGAGAGATACGCAGTATTTT CASSLASSGRDTQYF
. 14 once TRBJ2-7 TRBV6-5 TGTGCCAGCAGATATACAGGGTCAGCCTACGAGCAGTACTTC CASRYTGSAYEQYF
TRBD2 14 . TRBJ2-7 TRBV7-8 TGTGCCAGCAGCTTAGTAGCTAGCGGCGGCGAGCAGTACTTC CASSLVASGGEQYF
TRBD2 16 . TRBJ2-1 TRBV7-2 TGTGCCAGCAGCTCCCCAGGACTAGCGGGAGGGATTGAGCAGTTCTTC CASSSPGLAGGIEQFF
TRBD2 16 once TRBJ2-5 TRBV19 TGTGCCAGTAGTATTTGGACTAGCGGGGCACAAGAGACCCAGTACTTC CASSIWTSGAQETQYF
TRBD1 14 . TRBJ1-1 TRBV5-1 TGCGCCAGCAGCGGGAGGGGGACAGGAGAAGAAGCTTTCTTT CASSGRGTGEEAFF
. 11 . TRBJ1-2 TRBV9 TGTGCCAGCAACGCGCCTGAGGGCTACACCTTC CASNAPEGYTF
. 13 few TRBJ1-1 TRBV28 TGTGCCAGCAGTTCCCTAGGGAACACTGAAGCTTTCTTT CASSSLGNTEAFF
. 14 . TRBJ2-3 TRBV27 TGTGCCAGCAGCTTACAGGGCCCCCCAGATACGCAGTATTTT CASSLQGPPDTQYF
TRBD2 17 . TRBJ2-1 TRBV29-1 TGCAGCGTGCCCGGGACAGTATCTAGCGGGAAGTACAATGAGCAGTTCTTC CSVPGTVSSGKYNEQFF
TRBD1 15 few TRBJ1-5 TRBV5-1 TGCGCCAGCAGCTTACAGGGGGCCGACAATCAGCCCCAGCATTTT CASSLQGADNQPQHF
. 14 . TRBJ2-7 TRBV7-6 TGTGCCAGCAGCTTACTCGGGGAGGCCTACGAGCAGTACTTC CASSLLGEAYEQYF
TRBD1 14 . TRBJ1-6 TRBV10-2 TGCGCCAGCAGTGAGAACAGGGGGAATTCACCCCTCCACTTT CASSENRGNSPLHF
. 13 . TRBJ1-1 TRBV30 TGTGCCTGGAGGGGGGGGTTCGGTAGTGAAGCTTTCTTT CAWRGGFGSEAFF
. 11 . TRBJ1-1 TRBV20-1 TGCAGTGCTATACGGGGGACTGAAGCTTTCTTT CSAIRGTEAFF
TRBD1 13 once TRBJ2-1 TRBV30 TGTGCCTGGAGTAAAGACAGGGGGTGGGAGCAGTTCTTC CAWSKDRGWEQFF
. 12 . TRBJ2-4 TRBV5-8 TGTGCCAGCAGCTTGAGCGAAAACATTCAGTACTTC CASSLSENIQYF
. 18 . TRBJ2-2 TRBV5-1 TGCGCCAGCAGCTTGGTGCCCCATAACCCAGGGAACACCGGGGAGCTGTTTTTT CASSLVPHNPGNTGELFF
TRBD1 15 . TRBJ2-2 TRBV13 TGTGCCAGCAGCTTAACAAGGGGGCGCACCGGGGAGCTGTTTTTT CASSLTRGRTGELFF
. 15 . TRBJ1-2 TRBV27 TGTGCCAGCAGTTCATGGACAGAGAGGAACTATGGCTACACCTTC CASSSWTERNYGYTF
. 14 once TRBJ1-1 TRBV19 TGTGCCAGTAGTAAACTGCAGGGTGTCACTGAAGCTTTCTTT CASSKLQGVTEAFF
TRBD2 16 . TRBJ2-7 TRBV4-1 TGCGCCAGCAGCACCCGGACTAGCGGGAGAACCTACGAGCAGTACTTC CASSTRTSGRTYEQYF
TRBD2 13 . TRBJ2-3 TRBV7-7 TGTGCCAGTGCGGGAGCCGGGGCAGATACGCAGTATTTT CASAGAGADTQYF
TRBD1 15 . TRBJ1-6 TRBV13 TGTGCCAGCAGCTTTGTTGGGACAGGGAGTTCACCCCTCCACTTT CASSFVGTGSSPLHF
. 16 . TRBJ1-3 TRBV11-2 TGTGCCAGCAGCCACCTGGCGGGGCTCTCTGGAAACACCATATATTTT CASSHLAGLSGNTIYF